This record looks at one T cell receptor beta chain sequence and its context. Antigen: not known. The V gene lost 5 bases and the J gene lost 0 bases, with 16 bases spanning the gap. The CDR3 totals 17 residues. Germline lookup yields CDR1 MNHNY and CDR2 SVGAGI (reference sequence). Profiling relied on immunoSEQ multiplex PCR, and the TCRdb table lists in-frame clones only, not all of them. The sample yields about 340,000 clones, nearly 95% seen once. Time point given: blood from clinic visit 5 months post-surgery; TSC patient then seizure free. This record comes from a study of brain T cells in children with intractable seizures. Study-level findings and limits: Pre-surgery blood may have been undersampled, hiding some clones.

The TCR comes from a boy younger than two with tuberous sclerosis and intractable seizures. Sequencing used peripheral blood, obtained about 5 months after surgery. This chain links TRBV6-6 with TRBJ2-2; D is ambiguous. The chain's CDR3 is CASSPRRRLSNTGELFF. DNA for the CDR3: TGTGCCAGCAGTCCGAGACGTAGGCTGTCGAACACCGGGGAGCTGTTTTTT.